A single sample is the source of the 24 T cell receptor beta chains below, sequenced in a study of blood T cells in healthy people across ages. Then a second PCR, running about 7 to 11 cycles, was carried out with a sample-barcoded 5' primer and a J-beta primer mix. TCRdb re-derived calls from the 5' RACE reads in MiXCR, one entry per CDR3 protein. The sample includes 1.5 million to 2 million distinct CDR3 sequences, about 32% of them seen just once. The sequenced sample consisted of blood. Source of these receptors: a woman younger than 45 in good health.

A note on this clonotype: A much larger clone sits a single nucleotide away, making a read error possible. The CDR3 DNA reads TGTGCCAGCAGCCCCCGGGGGGTATACTACGAGCAGTACTTC. Its translation: CASSPRGVYYEQYF. The J gene is TRBJ2-4, the V gene TRBV3-1; 7 nucleotides match TRBD2. TRBJ2-7 matches the DNA end more closely, so the J call is doubtful. Germline lookup yields CDR1 LGHDT and CDR2 YNNKEL (reference sequence). This CDR3 comprises 14 residues.

The chain recombines TRBV24-1 with TRBJ2-1; 11 nucleotides align to TRBD2. Germline assignment: CDR1 KGHDR and CDR2 SFDVKD. V lost 3 bases, J lost 13 bases, and 4 bases stayed unmatched. The CDR3 is 13 residues long. The CDR3 loop is CATSDPGLAEQFF. CDR3 bases: TGTGCCACCAGTGATCCGGGACTAGCGGAACAGTTCTTC.

V and J are TRBV6-1 and TRBJ1-1; D remains ambiguous. The V end was cut by 3 bases, the J end by 4 bases, with 12 bases between. There are 14 residues in the CDR3. Germline values: CDR1 MNHNS, CDR2 SASEGT. This CDR3 is CASSDGRRSTEAFF. CDR3 DNA: TGTGCCAGCAGTGACGGCCGGAGGAGCACTGAAGCTTTCTTT.

The chain couples TRBV3-1 to TRBJ1-6; D gene uncertain. The V gene lost 6 bases and the J gene lost 2 bases, with 8 bases spanning the gap. The CDR3 extends over 14 amino acids. Germline assignment: CDR1 LGHDT and CDR2 YNNKEL (reference sequence). CDR3 DNA sequence: TGTGCCAGCAGTCCCGGCCCCTATAATTCACCCCTCCACTTT. Protein sequence: CASSPGPYNSPLHF.

This clonotype was observed many times. The chain couples TRBV5-1 to TRBJ2-3; D remains unclear. Looked up from germline, CDR1 is SGHRS and CDR2 is YFSETQ. The V and J ends lost 0 bases and 5 bases respectively, with 7 bases between them. The CDR3 contains 13 residues. The CDR3 nucleotides are TGCGCCAGCAGCTTGGAAAGGGAAGATACGCAGTATTTT. Translated: CASSLEREDTQYF. Filled out from reference TRBV5-1 and TRBJ2-3, the complete variable domain reads KAGVTQTPRYLIKTRGQQVTLSCSPISGHRSVSWYQQTPGQGLQFLFEYFSETQRNKGNFPGRFSGRQFSNSRSEMNVSTLELGDSALYLCASSLEREDTQYFGPGTRLTVL.

The chain carries TRBV12-5 and TRBJ1-1; D perhaps matches TRBD1 (6 bases). This CDR3 is built from 18 residues. V was pared by 1 base and J by 0 bases, with 18 bases between. The germline CDR1 and CDR2 sequences are LGHNT and FRNRAP. The CDR3 coding sequence is TGTGCTAGTGGTTTGGGGGTGACAGGTTTTGATATGAACACTGAAGCTTTCTTT. It translates to CASGLGVTGFDMNTEAFF.

This clonotype was detected only a few times. V is TRBV7-9 and J is TRBJ2-2; D remains unclear. Germline CDR1 is SEHNR and CDR2 is FQNEAQ (reference sequence). V was clipped by 1 base and J by 0 bases, with 9 bases between them. The CDR3 spans 16 residues. The DNA for the CDR3 is TGTGCCAGCAGCTTAGGCCGAACAACGAACACCGGGGAGCTGTTTTTT. Protein product: CASSLGRTTNTGELFF.

The V call is TRBV7-8, the J call TRBJ1-6; D unclear. The CDR3 extends over 13 amino acids. Trimming took 4 bases from V and 11 from J, leaving 12 bases between them. The germline V gene has CDR1 SGHVS and CDR2 FQNEAQ. CDR3 in DNA: TGTGCCAGCAGCTCTGACCGCAAGGCACCCCTCCACTTT. It translates to CASSSDRKAPLHF.

The chain joins TRBV20-1 to TRBJ2-7; perhaps TRBD2 as D (6 bases). The CDR3 length is 15 residues. The germline V and J ends were trimmed by 0 bases and 3 bases, with 15 bases remaining between them. Germline CDR1 is DFQATT and CDR2 is SNEGSKA (reference sequence). The CDR3 sequence is CSARDQLAYIYEQYF. The CDR3 DNA reads TGCAGTGCTAGAGATCAACTAGCCTACATCTACGAGCAGTACTTC.

V gene TRBV5-1 combines with J gene TRBJ2-1, with TRBD1 as a possible D gene (6 bases). The length of the CDR3 is 15 residues. The germline gives CDR1 SGHRS, CDR2 YFSETQ. V lost 3 bases and J 2 bases, leaving 12 bases between the germline ends. For the CDR3, the DNA is TGCGCCAGCAGCTCCGGGACATCGACCTACAATGAGCAGTTCTTC. Its translation: CASSSGTSTYNEQFF.

This clonotype has just a few counts. Sequence at one end of the junction differs from germline and may be a read error. V gene TRBV5-6 combines with J gene TRBJ2-1, with D possibly being TRBD1 (5 bases). In germline, CDR1 is SGHDT, CDR2 YYEEEE. The CDR3 runs to 15 residues. The CDR3 coding sequence is TGTGCCGGCAGCTCGCAGGGCTATAGGAACAATGAGCAGTTCTTC. It specifies CAGSSQGYRNNEQFF.

A word on this clonotype: The junction departs from the called germline gene at one end, perhaps through a read error. The chain couples TRBV29-1 to TRBJ2-4; 8 positions agree with TRBD2. The DNA matches TRBJ2-7 better at its end, which makes the J call doubtful. CDR1 and CDR2 (germline): SQVTM, ANQGSEA. This CDR3 has 14 amino acids. The CDR3 DNA reads as TGCAGCGTTGGTCGAAGCGGGAGCTCCTGCGAGCAGTACTTC. This gives the protein CSVGRSGSSCEQYF.

V is TRBV7-9 and J is TRBJ2-5, with 7 bases fitting TRBD1. This CDR3 comprises 12 residues. The germline V gene has CDR1 SEHNR and CDR2 FQNEAQ (reference sequence). J gave up 10 bases and V 6 bases, and 8 bases lay outside the gene matches. Written as DNA, the CDR3 is TGTGCCAGCAGTTTGCAGCAGGGGGTCCAGTACTTC. The encoded protein is CASSLQQGVQYF.

The chain has TRBV28 and TRBJ2-4, with D uncertain. Trimming removed 5 bases at V and 0 bases at J, with 11 bases between. Looked up from germline, CDR1 is MDHEN and CDR2 is SYDVKM. This CDR3 comprises 15 residues. CDR3 sequence: CASSGTELAKNIQYF. CDR3 DNA: TGTGCCAGCAGTGGTACAGAGCTAGCCAAAAACATTCAGTACTTC. The full variable domain, with the rest looked up from reference TRBV28 and TRBJ2-4, is DVKVTQSSRYLVKRTGEKVFLECVQDMDHENMFWYRQDPGLGLRLIYFSYDVKMKEKGDIPEGYSVSREKKERFSLILESASTNQTSMYLCASSGTELAKNIQYFGAGTRLSVL.

This clonotype was seen more than once but under ten times. V usage is TRBV7-2 and J usage is TRBJ2-7, with TRBD2 matching over 9 bases. This CDR3 is 15 amino acids long. In germline, CDR1 is SGHTA, CDR2 FQGNSA. Trimming removed 5 bases from V and 2 bases from J; junction bases left unmatched: 7. The CDR3 spells CASSELAGTPYEQYF. DNA for the CDR3: TGTGCCAGCAGCGAGCTAGCGGGGACGCCCTACGAGCAGTACTTC.

This chain connects TRBV18 to TRBJ2-3; D is unresolved. The germline V and J ends were trimmed by 6 bases and 4 bases, with 14 bases remaining between them. There are 14 residues in the CDR3. Germline V CDR1 and CDR2: KGHSH, LQKENI. CDR3: CASSWARTADTQYF. CDR3 DNA sequence: TGTGCCAGCTCTTGGGCACGCACCGCAGATACGCAGTATTTT.

V usage is TRBV29-1 and J usage is TRBJ1-1, with D possibly being TRBD1 (6 bases). The CDR3 consists of 14 residues. CDR1 and CDR2 from the germline V gene are SQVTM and ANQGSEA. V was shortened by 0 bases and J by 4 bases, with 12 bases between the two germline ends. As DNA, the CDR3 is TGCAGCGTTGAAGATTTCAGGGGAGGCACTGAAGCTTTCTTT. The encoded protein is CSVEDFRGGTEAFF.

The chain couples TRBV5-1 to TRBJ2-1; 16 bases agree with TRBD2. Germline V gives CDR1 SGHRS, CDR2 YFSETQ. V lost 4 bases, J lost 8 bases, and 18 bases stayed unmatched. The CDR3 spans 20 residues. The CDR3 sequence: CASSPGTSGGAFFRRDEQFF. Here the CDR3 DNA reads TGCGCCAGCAGCCCGGGGACTAGCGGGGGGGCCTTTTTTCGGCGAGATGAGCAGTTCTTC.

This clonotype was observed at least ten times. The chain is built from TRBV10-3 and TRBJ2-7; no reliable D call. Trimming shortened V by 8 bases and J by 6 bases, and 20 bases separated the two germline ends. CDR3 size: 14 residues. Germline V lookup: CDR1 ENHRY, CDR2 SYGVKD. CDR3 nucleotides: TGTGCCATCCGACCCCATGGCGGTGAAGTCGAGCAGTACTTC. Translating it yields CAIRPHGGEVEQYF.

The CDR3 DNA reads as TGCAGTGCTAGGGGGGGGGATAGTGGAGAGACCCAGTACTTC. This sequence encodes CSARGGDSGETQYF. The genes are TRBV20-1 and TRBJ2-5, with 7 bases aligning to TRBD2. Germline trimming cut 3 bases from V and 4 bases from J; bases unmatched to any gene: 8. Germline values: CDR1 DFQATT, CDR2 SNEGSKA (reference sequence). The CDR3 consists of 14 residues.

The genes are TRBV27 and TRBJ2-6; D not resolved. V lost 4 bases and J 2 bases, leaving 9 bases between the germline ends. There are 15 residues in the CDR3. CDR1 is MNHEY and CDR2 is SMNVEV in the germline V gene (reference sequence). CDR3 sequence reads: CASSSGLPGANVLTF. DNA of the CDR3: TGTGCCAGCAGTTCGGGTTTGCCTGGGGCCAACGTCCTGACTTTC.

The gene calls are TRBV21-1 and TRBJ1-2. TRBV21-1 is annotated as a pseudogene. The CDR3 has 15 amino acids. CDR3 sequence: CASSIIGRNNYGYTF. In DNA form, the CDR3 reads TGTGCCAGCAGCATAATCGGACGGAATAACTATGGCTACACCTTC.

The sample holds many counts of this clonotype. The chain's CDR3 is CSVVLVSSYNEQFF. The CDR3 coding sequence is TGCAGCGTTGTTTTAGTCAGCTCCTACAATGAGCAGTTCTTC. J is TRBJ2-1 and V is TRBV29-1; D unresolved. Germline V CDR1 and CDR2: SQVTM, ANQGSEA. The CDR3 totals 14 residues. The V end lost 4 bases, the J end lost 0 bases, and 10 bases lay between the germline ends.

The chain has TRBV10-3 and TRBJ1-5; maybe TRBD1 (5 bases). The V end lost 5 bases, the J end lost 5 bases, and 13 bases lay between the germline ends. CDR1 is ENHRY, CDR2 SYGVKD, per germline. This CDR3 contains 14 residues. The CDR3 coding sequence is TGTGCCATCAGTAAGGGTGGGGGGGATCAGCCCCAGCATTTT. Translating gives CAISKGGGDQPQHF.